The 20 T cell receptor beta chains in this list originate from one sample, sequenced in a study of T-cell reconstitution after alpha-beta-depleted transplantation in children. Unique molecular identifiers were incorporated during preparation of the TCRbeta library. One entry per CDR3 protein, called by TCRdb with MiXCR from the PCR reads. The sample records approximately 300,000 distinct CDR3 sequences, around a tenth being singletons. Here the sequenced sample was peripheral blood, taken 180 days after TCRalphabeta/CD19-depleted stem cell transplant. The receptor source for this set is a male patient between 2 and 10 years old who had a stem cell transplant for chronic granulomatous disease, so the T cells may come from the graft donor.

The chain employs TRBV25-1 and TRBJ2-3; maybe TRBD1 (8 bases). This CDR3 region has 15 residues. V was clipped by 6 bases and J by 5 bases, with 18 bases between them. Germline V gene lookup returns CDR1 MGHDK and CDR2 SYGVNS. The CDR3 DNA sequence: TGTGCCAGCAGCGCGATGGACAGGGAGGGAGATACGCAGTATTTT. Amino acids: CASSAMDREGDTQYF.

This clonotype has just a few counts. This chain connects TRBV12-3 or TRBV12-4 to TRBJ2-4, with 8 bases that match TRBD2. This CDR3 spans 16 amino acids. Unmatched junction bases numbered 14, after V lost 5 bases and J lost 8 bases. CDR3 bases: TGTGCCAGCAGTGGTTACGGCCGGGAGGGAGAACACATTCAGTACTTC. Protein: CASSGYGREGEHIQYF.

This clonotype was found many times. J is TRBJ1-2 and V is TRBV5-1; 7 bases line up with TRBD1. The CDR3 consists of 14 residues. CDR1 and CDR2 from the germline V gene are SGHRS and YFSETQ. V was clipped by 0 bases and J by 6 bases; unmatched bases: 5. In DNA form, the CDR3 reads TGCGCCAGCAGCTTGGGGACTACAGGGGATGGCTACACCTTC. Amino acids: CASSLGTTGDGYTF. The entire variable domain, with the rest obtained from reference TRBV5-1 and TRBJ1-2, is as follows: KAGVTQTPRYLIKTRGQQVTLSCSPISGHRSVSWYQQTPGQGLQFLFEYFSETQRNKGNFPGRFSGRQFSNSRSEMNVSTLELGDSALYLCASSLGTTGDGYTFGSGTRLTVV.

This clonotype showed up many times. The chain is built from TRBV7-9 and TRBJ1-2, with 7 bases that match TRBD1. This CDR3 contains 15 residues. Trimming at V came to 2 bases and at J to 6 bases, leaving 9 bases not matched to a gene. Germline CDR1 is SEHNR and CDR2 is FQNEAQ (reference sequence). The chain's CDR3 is CASSLTTGVINGYTF. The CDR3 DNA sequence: TGTGCCAGCAGCTTAACTACAGGGGTGATTAATGGCTACACCTTC.

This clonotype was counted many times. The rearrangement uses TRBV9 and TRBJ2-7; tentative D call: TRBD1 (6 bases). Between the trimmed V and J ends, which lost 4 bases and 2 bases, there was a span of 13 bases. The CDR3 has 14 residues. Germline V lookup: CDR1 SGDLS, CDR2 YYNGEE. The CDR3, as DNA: TGTGCCAGCAGCCGTGGGGGCGGCACCTACGAGCAGTACTTC. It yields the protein CASSRGGGTYEQYF.

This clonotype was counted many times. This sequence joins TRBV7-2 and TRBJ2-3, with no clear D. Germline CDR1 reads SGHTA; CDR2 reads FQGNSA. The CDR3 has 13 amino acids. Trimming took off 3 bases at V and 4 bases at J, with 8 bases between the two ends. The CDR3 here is CASSLMGSDTQYF. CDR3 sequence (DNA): TGTGCCAGCAGCTTGATGGGTTCAGATACGCAGTATTTT.

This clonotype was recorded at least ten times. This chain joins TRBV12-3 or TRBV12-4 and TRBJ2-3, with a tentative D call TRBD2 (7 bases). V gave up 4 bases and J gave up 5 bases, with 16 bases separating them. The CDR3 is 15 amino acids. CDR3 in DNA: TGTGCCAGCAGTTCACCGGGGGGCCGGGGAGATACGCAGTATTTT. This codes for CASSSPGGRGDTQYF.

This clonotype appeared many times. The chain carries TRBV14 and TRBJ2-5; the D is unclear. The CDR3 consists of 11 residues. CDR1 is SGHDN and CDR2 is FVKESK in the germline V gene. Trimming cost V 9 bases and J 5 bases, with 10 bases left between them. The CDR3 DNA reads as TGTGCCAGTACCTCTCTGGAGACCCAGTACTTC. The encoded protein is CASTSLETQYF.

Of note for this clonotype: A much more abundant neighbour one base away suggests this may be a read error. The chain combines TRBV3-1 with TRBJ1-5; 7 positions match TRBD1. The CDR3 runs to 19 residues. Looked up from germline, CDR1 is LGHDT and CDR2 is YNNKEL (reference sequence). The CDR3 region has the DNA TGTACCAGCAGTAAACAGGGGTTTGGGCTACAATATGGCAATCAGCCCCAGCATTTT. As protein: CTSSKQGFGLQYGNQPQHF.

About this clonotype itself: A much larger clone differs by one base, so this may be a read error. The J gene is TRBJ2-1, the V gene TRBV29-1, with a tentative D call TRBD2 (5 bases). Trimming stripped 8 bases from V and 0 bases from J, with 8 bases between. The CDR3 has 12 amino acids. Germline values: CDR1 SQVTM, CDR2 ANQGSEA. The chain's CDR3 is CSKGSSYNEQFF. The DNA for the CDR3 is TGCAGCAAAGGGAGCTCCTACAATGAGCAGTTCTTC.

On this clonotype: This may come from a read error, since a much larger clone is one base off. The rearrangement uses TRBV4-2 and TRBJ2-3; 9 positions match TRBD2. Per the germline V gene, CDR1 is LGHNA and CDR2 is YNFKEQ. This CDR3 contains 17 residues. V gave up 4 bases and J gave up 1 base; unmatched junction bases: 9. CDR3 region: CASSLFAAGGGTDTQYF. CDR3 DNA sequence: TGTGCCAGCAGCCTATTCGCAGCGGGAGGAGGCACAGATACGCAGTATTTT.

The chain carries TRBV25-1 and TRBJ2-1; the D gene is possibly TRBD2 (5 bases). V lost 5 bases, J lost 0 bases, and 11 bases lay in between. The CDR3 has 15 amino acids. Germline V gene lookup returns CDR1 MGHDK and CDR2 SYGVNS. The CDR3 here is CASSIRRSSYNEQFF. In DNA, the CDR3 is TGTGCCAGCAGTATCAGGAGGAGCTCCTACAATGAGCAGTTCTTC.

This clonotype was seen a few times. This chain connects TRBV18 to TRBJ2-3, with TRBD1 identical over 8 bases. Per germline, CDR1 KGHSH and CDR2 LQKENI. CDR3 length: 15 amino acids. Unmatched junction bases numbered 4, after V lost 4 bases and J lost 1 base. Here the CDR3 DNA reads TGTGCCAGCTCACAAGGACAGGGCGGCACAGATACGCAGTATTTT. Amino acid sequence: CASSQGQGGTDTQYF.

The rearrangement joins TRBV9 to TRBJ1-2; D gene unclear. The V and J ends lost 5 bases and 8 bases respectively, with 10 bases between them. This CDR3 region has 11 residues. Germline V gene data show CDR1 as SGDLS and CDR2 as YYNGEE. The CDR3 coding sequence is TGTGCCAGCAGAGGCAGTGACGGCTACACCTTC. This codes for CASRGSDGYTF.

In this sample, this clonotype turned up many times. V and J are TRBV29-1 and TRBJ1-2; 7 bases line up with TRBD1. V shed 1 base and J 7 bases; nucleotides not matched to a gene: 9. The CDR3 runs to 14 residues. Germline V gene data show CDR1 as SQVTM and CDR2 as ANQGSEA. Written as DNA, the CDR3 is TGCAGCGTTGAAGGGGACAGTGGGGGTTCTGGCTACACCTTC. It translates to CSVEGDSGGSGYTF.

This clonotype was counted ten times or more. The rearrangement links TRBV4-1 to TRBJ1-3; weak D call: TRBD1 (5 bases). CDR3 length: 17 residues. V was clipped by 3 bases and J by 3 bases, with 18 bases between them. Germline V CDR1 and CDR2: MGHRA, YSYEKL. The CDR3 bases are TGCGCCAGCAGCCACGGGATAGGGGAAAGAGGTGGAAACACCATATATTTT. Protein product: CASSHGIGERGGNTIYF.

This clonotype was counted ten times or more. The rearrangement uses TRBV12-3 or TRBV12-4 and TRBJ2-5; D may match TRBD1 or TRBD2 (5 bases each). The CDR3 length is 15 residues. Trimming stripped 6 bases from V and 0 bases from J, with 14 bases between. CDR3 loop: CASSSPGPHQETQYF. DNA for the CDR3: TGTGCCAGCAGCTCTCCGGGACCGCACCAAGAGACCCAGTACTTC.

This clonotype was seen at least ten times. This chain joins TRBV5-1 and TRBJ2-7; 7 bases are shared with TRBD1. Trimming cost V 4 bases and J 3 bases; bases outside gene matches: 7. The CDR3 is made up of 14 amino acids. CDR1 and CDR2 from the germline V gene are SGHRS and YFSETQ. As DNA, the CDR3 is TGCGCCAGCAGCATAGACAGGGACCTCTACGAGCAGTACTTC. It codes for CASSIDRDLYEQYF. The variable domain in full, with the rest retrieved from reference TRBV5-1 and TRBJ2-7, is KAGVTQTPRYLIKTRGQQVTLSCSPISGHRSVSWYQQTPGQGLQFLFEYFSETQRNKGNFPGRFSGRQFSNSRSEMNVSTLELGDSALYLCASSIDRDLYEQYFGPGTRLTVT.

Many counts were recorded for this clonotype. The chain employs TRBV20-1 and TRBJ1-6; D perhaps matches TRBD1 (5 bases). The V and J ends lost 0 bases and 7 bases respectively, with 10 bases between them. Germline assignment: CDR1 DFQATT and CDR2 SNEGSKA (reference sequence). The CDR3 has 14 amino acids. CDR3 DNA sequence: TGCAGTGCTAGAGATCCAGGGCGGAATTCACCCCTCCACTTT. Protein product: CSARDPGRNSPLHF.

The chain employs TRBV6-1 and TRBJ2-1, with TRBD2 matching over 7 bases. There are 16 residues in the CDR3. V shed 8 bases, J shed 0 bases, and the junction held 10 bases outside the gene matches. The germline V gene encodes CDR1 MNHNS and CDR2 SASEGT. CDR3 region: CASHHLSGPSYNEQFF. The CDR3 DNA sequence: TGTGCCAGCCACCATCTTAGCGGGCCCTCCTACAATGAGCAGTTCTTC.